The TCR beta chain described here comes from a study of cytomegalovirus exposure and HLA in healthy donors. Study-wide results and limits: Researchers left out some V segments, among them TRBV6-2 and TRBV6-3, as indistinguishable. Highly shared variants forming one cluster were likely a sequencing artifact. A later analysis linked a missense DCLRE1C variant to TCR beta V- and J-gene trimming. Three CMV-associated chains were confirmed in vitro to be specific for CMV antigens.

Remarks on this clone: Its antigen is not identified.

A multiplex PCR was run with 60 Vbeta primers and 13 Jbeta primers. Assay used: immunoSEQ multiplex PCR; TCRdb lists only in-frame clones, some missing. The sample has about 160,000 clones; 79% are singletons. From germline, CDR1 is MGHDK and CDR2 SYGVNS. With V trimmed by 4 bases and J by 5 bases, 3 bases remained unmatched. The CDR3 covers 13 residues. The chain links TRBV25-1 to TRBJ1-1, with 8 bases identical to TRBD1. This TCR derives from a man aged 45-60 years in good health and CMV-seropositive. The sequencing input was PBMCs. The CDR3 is CASSGTGTTEAFF. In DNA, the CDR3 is TGTGCCAGCAGTGGGACAGGGACAACTGAAGCTTTCTTT.